Following are 24 T cell receptor beta chains from one sample sequenced in a study of PD-L1 blockade in urothelial cancer. The assay was immunoSEQ multiplex PCR, and TCRdb's table has in-frame clones only and misses some. There are 90,000 to 120,000 clones in the sample; approximately 91% occur only once, and over 0.8% lies in the top ten. The input for sequencing was PBMCs, taken around atezolizumab (anti-PD-L1) treatment. These receptors were taken from an elderly woman with urothelial cancer.

V and J are TRBV18 and TRBJ1-1; 7 bases match TRBD1. Germline V gene lookup returns CDR1 KGHSH and CDR2 LQKENI. CDR3 length: 16 amino acids. The V and J ends lost 0 bases and 5 bases, in that order; junction bases with no gene match: 9. CDR3 sequence reads: CASSPPNRGLRTEAFF. The CDR3 DNA reads as TGTGCCAGCTCACCACCGAACAGGGGTCTGAGGACTGAAGCTTTCTTT.

V gene TRBV9 combines with J gene TRBJ2-3; D perhaps matches TRBD2 (5 bases). This CDR3 spans 13 amino acids. V gave up 6 bases and J gave up 5 bases, with 13 bases separating them. CDR1 is SGDLS, CDR2 YYNGEE, per germline. Here the CDR3 reads CASTGGGKDTQYF. The CDR3 nucleotides read TGTGCCAGCACCGGAGGCGGAAAAGATACGCAGTATTTT.

The rearrangement links TRBV2 to TRBJ1-2, with TRBD1 matching over 8 bases. The J segment lost 14 bases and the V segment lost 4 bases, leaving 15 bases of the junction unmatched. CDR1 is SNHLY and CDR2 is FYNNEI in the germline V gene. The CDR3 has 14 amino acids. The CDR3 DNA reads TGTGCCAGCAGTGGACAGGGGTCTATGACTCCACCAACCTTC. This encodes CASSGQGSMTPPTF.

The chain carries TRBV2 and TRBJ1-3; D may be TRBD1 (5 bases). CDR1 SNHLY and CDR2 FYNNEI come from the germline V gene. Trimming removed 5 bases at V and 2 bases at J, with 10 bases between. The CDR3 covers 14 residues. CDR3 sequence reads: CASSIGQTGNTIYF. CDR3 bases: TGTGCCAGCAGTATAGGACAAACTGGAAACACCATATATTTT.

V usage is TRBV28 and J usage is TRBJ1-3; no reliable D call. Germline assignment: CDR1 MDHEN and CDR2 SYDVKM. Deletions cut 5 bases from V and 3 bases from J, with 11 bases between. The CDR3 consists of 14 residues. CDR3 bases: TGTGCCAGCAGTCTAGCGGCGCTTGGAAACACCATATATTTT. It is translated as CASSLAALGNTIYF.

This chain connects TRBV5-1 to TRBJ2-7, with D maybe TRBD2 (6 bases). V gave up 4 bases and J gave up 3 bases, with 11 bases separating them. Germline V gene lookup returns CDR1 SGHRS and CDR2 YFSETQ. This CDR3 spans 13 amino acids. CDR3 residues: CASSRGRLYEQYF. The CDR3 nucleotides are TGCGCCAGCAGCCGTGGGAGGCTCTACGAGCAGTACTTC.

The rearrangement links TRBV6-4 to TRBJ1-2; D possibly corresponds to TRBD1 (5 bases). This CDR3 has 13 residues. The V gene lost 4 bases and the J gene lost 5 bases, with 11 bases spanning the gap. CDR1 is MRHNA, CDR2 SNTAGT, per germline. The CDR3 region has the DNA TGTGCCAGCAGTGTATTGGCAGGGTATGGCTACACCTTC. Translating gives CASSVLAGYGYTF.

This clone came up once. The chain recombines TRBV19 with TRBJ2-1; 8 bases line up with TRBD2. Looked up from germline, CDR1 is LNHDA and CDR2 is SQIVND (reference sequence). V lost 5 bases and J lost 9; bases outside the gene matches: 9. The CDR3 is 14 residues long. The CDR3 loop is CASSPTSGVGEQFF. The CDR3 DNA is TGTGCCAGTAGTCCTACTAGCGGAGTCGGTGAGCAGTTCTTC. The full variable domain, its missing parts supplied by reference TRBV19 and TRBJ2-1, is DGGITQSPKYLFRKEGQNVTLSCEQNLNHDAMYWYRQDPGQGLRLIYYSQIVNDFQKGDIAEGYSVSREKKESFPLTVTSAQKNPTAFYLCASSPTSGVGEQFFGPGTRLTVL.

V is TRBV11-2 and J is TRBJ2-2, with D possibly being TRBD1 (6 bases). Germline lookup yields CDR1 SGHAT and CDR2 FQNNGV. This CDR3 has 14 amino acids. V gave up 4 bases and J gave up 5 bases, with 11 bases separating them. The CDR3: CASSSQQGTGELFF. The CDR3 bases are TGTGCCAGCAGCTCCCAACAGGGAACCGGGGAGCTGTTTTTT.

This chain connects TRBV6-4 to TRBJ2-7; TRBD1 might be the D (5 bases). Trimming cost V 1 base and J 6 bases, with 13 bases left between them. Germline CDR1 reads MRHNA; CDR2 reads SNTAGT. CDR3 length: 14 amino acids. The CDR3 region has the DNA TGTGCCAGCAGTGACTTGCCAGGGATGGGCGAGCAGTACTTC. This encodes CASSDLPGMGEQYF.

The count of this clone is one. The chain is built from TRBV15 and TRBJ2-1; D unresolved. Trimming shortened V by 0 bases and J by 8 bases, and 5 bases separated the two germline ends. The CDR3 contains 12 residues. Per germline, CDR1 LNHNV and CDR2 YYDKDF (reference sequence). The CDR3 DNA reads TGTGCCACCAGCAGAGATCGGGATGAGCAGTTCTTC. Protein sequence: CATSRDRDEQFF.

The chain uses TRBV2 and TRBJ1-5; a possible D gene is TRBD1 (5 bases). CDR1 is SNHLY, CDR2 FYNNEI, per germline. V lost 7 bases, J lost 0 bases, and 10 bases lay in between. There are 14 residues in the CDR3. CDR3 in amino acids: CASNEGVSNQPQHF. The CDR3, as DNA: TGTGCCAGCAACGAAGGGGTTAGCAATCAGCCCCAGCATTTT.

This chain uses TRBV4-2 with TRBJ2-1; possibly TRBD1 for D (5 bases). The germline V gene has CDR1 LGHNA and CDR2 YNFKEQ. The V end was cut by 0 bases, the J end by 12 bases, with 9 bases between. This CDR3 region has 12 residues. In DNA form, the CDR3 reads TGTGCCAGCAGCCAAGACTGGGGCTCGCAGTTCTTC. Translating gives CASSQDWGSQFF.

The chain uses TRBV6-5 and TRBJ2-4, with a possible D match to TRBD2 (5 bases). The CDR3 totals 14 residues. The V and J ends lost 7 bases and 0 bases respectively, with 10 bases between them. Germline V CDR1 and CDR2: MNHEY, SVGAGI. The DNA for the CDR3 is TGTGCCAGCAAGAGGGATCTAGCCAAAAACATTCAGTACTTC. Protein: CASKRDLAKNIQYF.

The chain uses TRBV28 and TRBJ1-2; 12 bases are a match to TRBD1. The CDR3 consists of 16 residues. Germline loops: CDR1 MDHEN, CDR2 SYDVKM. The ends lost 10 bases at V and 7 bases at J; junction bases unmatched: 16. The CDR3 spells CAIHTSSGTGGLGYTF. DNA of the CDR3: TGTGCCATCCACACATCATCCGGGACAGGGGGCCTTGGCTACACCTTC.

This clone came up a few times. The J gene is TRBJ2-2, the V gene TRBV9, with a possible D match to TRBD2 (6 bases). The length of the CDR3 is 17 residues. The germline gives CDR1 SGDLS, CDR2 YYNGEE. V lost 0 bases, J lost 6 bases, and 18 bases lay in between. The CDR3 DNA reads as TGTGCCAGCAGCGTAGCTCCTGGCGGGAAATGGCCCGGGGAGCTGTTTTTT. Translated, it gives CASSVAPGGKWPGELFF.

This chain uses TRBV2 with TRBJ2-7, with TRBD1 matching 8 bases. The CDR3 is 16 residues long. V gave up 3 bases and J gave up 3 bases; unmatched junction bases: 10. Per the germline V gene, CDR1 is SNHLY and CDR2 is FYNNEI. CDR3 nucleotides: TGTGCCAGCAGTGAGGGTTTCGGGGACAGGTTCTACGAGCAGTACTTC. Its translation is CASSEGFGDRFYEQYF.

J is TRBJ2-7 and V is TRBV10-2, with TRBD1 as a possible D gene (6 bases). The CDR3 spans 13 residues. V lost 8 bases and J lost 1, with 12 bases in between. Germline-derived CDR1 and CDR2 are WSHSY and SAAADI. The CDR3 DNA reads TGCGCCAGCCTAACGGACAGTTCCTACGAGCAGTACTTC. Amino acids: CASLTDSSYEQYF.

The V and J genes are TRBV25-1 and TRBJ1-5; D remains ambiguous. The CDR3 length is 15 residues. CDR1 MGHDK and CDR2 SYGVNS come from the germline V gene. The germline V and J ends were trimmed by 1 base and 0 bases, with 7 bases remaining between them. The CDR3 region is CASSESGISNQPQHF. CDR3 nucleotide sequence: TGTGCCAGCAGTGAATCGGGGATTAGCAATCAGCCCCAGCATTTT. Looking up the rest from reference TRBV25-1 and TRBJ1-5 gives the full variable domain: EADIYQTPRYLVIGTGKKITLECSQTMGHDKMYWYQQDPGMELHLIHYSYGVNSTEKGDLSSESTVSRIRTEHFPLTLESARPSHTSQYLCASSESGISNQPQHFGDGTRLSIL.

The CDR3 DNA is TGTGCCAGCAGTGCTAGCGGGAGTTGGGTCGTAGCCAAAAACATTCAGTACTTC. This sequence encodes CASSASGSWVVAKNIQYF. J is TRBJ2-4 and V is TRBV9; 10 bases line up with TRBD2. This CDR3 is 18 amino acids long. V was clipped by 5 bases and J by 0 bases; unmatched bases: 11. Germline V CDR1 and CDR2: SGDLS, YYNGEE.

To note about this clone: This same CDR3 is encoded by further DNA sequences in the sample. The chain links TRBV30 to TRBJ1-4, with D tentatively TRBD1 (6 bases). Germline assignment: CDR1 GTSNPN and CDR2 SVGIG (reference sequence). The V end lost 5 bases, the J end lost 7 bases, and 17 bases lay between the germline ends. The CDR3 runs to 14 residues. The CDR3 coding sequence is TGTGCCTGGCGTCCGGGGGGCAAGCCTGAAAAACTGTTTTTT. This sequence encodes CAWRPGGKPEKLFF.

This chain joins TRBV5-1 and TRBJ2-7; weak D call: TRBD1 (5 bases). This CDR3 spans 13 amino acids. The V gene lost 7 bases and the J gene lost 3 bases, with 14 bases spanning the gap. Germline CDR1 is SGHRS and CDR2 is YFSETQ. Written as DNA, the CDR3 is TGCGCCAGCCGGGCAGGGTGGGACTACGAGCAGTACTTC. Translating it yields CASRAGWDYEQYF.

The V gene is TRBV15, the J gene TRBJ1-2; 10 bases fit TRBD1. The V and J ends lost 2 bases and 4 bases, in that order; junction bases with no gene match: 19. The CDR3 spans 20 residues. Germline V CDR1 and CDR2: LNHNV, YYDKDF (reference sequence). The CDR3 region is CATSRSGPQSGTGASYGYTF. CDR3 nucleotides: TGTGCCACCAGCAGATCTGGTCCACAATCCGGGACAGGGGCTAGCTATGGCTACACCTTC.

This chain connects TRBV5-1 to TRBJ1-2, with 11 bases lining up with TRBD1. This CDR3 is built from 15 residues. The germline V gene encodes CDR1 SGHRS and CDR2 YFSETQ. V was clipped by 4 bases and J by 5 bases; unmatched bases: 7. CDR3 sequence (DNA): TGCGCCAGCAGCGAACCCGGGACAGGGGGTTATGGCTACACCTTC. It codes for CASSEPGTGGYGYTF.